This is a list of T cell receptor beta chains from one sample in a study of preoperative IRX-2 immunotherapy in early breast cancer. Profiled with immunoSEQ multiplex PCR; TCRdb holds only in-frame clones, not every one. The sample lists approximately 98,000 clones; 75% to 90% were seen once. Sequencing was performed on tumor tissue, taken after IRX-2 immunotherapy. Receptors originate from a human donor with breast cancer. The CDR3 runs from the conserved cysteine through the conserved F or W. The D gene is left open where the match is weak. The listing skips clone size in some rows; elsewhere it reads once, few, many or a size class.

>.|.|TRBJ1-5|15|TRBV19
CASSIDRWSSQPQHF
TGTGCCAGTAGTATAGATCGGTGGAGCAGTCAGCCCCAGCATTTT
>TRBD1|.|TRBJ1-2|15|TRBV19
CASSPDRGPNYGYTF
TGTGCCAGTAGTCCAGACAGGGGGCCCAACTATGGCTACACCTTC
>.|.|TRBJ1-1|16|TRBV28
CASRGLLSRRDTEAFF
TGTGCCAGCAGGGGACTTCTAAGCCGTAGGGACACTGAAGCTTTCTTT
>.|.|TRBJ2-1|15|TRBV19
CASTLSGVGNNEQFF
TGTGCCAGTACTCTATCGGGGGTGGGGAACAATGAGCAGTTCTTC
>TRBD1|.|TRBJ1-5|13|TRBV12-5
CASGVQGDQPQHF
TGTGCCAGCGGAGTCCAGGGGGATCAGCCCCAGCATTTT
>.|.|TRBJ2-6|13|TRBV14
CASRLSGANVLTF
TGTGCCAGTCGGCTCTCTGGGGCCAACGTCCTGACTTTC
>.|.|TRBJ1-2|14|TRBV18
CASSPQPNGYGYTF
TGTGCCAGCTCGCCACAGCCCAATGGGTATGGCTACACCTTC
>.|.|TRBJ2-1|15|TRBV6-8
CASSSPMRSYNEQFF
TGTGCCAGCAGTTCACCGATGCGCTCCTACAATGAGCAGTTCTTC
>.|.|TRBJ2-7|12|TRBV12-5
CASGTRTYEQYF
TGTGCCAGCGGAACCAGGACCTACGAGCAGTACTTC
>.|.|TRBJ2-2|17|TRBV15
CATSRVTTASNTGELFF
TGTGCCACCAGCAGAGTAACGACAGCGTCGAACACCGGGGAGCTGTTTTTT
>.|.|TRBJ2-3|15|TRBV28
CASSLSLKKGDTQYF
TGTGCCAGCAGTTTATCACTAAAAAAGGGGGATACGCAGTATTTT
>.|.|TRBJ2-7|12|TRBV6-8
CASTDGNYEQYF
TGTGCCAGCACGGACGGTAACTACGAGCAGTACTTC
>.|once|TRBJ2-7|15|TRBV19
CASSTDPDRNYEQYF
TGTGCCAGTAGTACGGATCCGGACAGAAACTACGAGCAGTACTTC
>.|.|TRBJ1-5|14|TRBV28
CASRTIEVNQPQHF
TGTGCCAGCAGAACAATAGAGGTCAATCAGCCCCAGCATTTT